A single sample gave rise to the 22 T cell receptor beta chains below, sequenced in a study of blood T cell repertoires in COVID-19. Some clones are missing from TCRdb's copy, which holds only in-frame ones; the method was immunoSEQ multiplex PCR. The sample includes fewer than 500,000 clones, 87% seen only once; the top ten take 1.3%. The sequencing input was PBMCs or T cells enriched from blood (not recorded which). The receptor source for this set is a man younger than 45 who had recovered from COVID-19.

The V and J genes are TRBV5-1 and TRBJ1-2, with TRBD1 as a possible D gene (5 bases). V lost 5 bases, J lost 9 bases, and 20 bases lay in between. Germline values: CDR1 SGHRS, CDR2 YFSETQ. CDR3 length: 14 residues. The CDR3 spells CASRASGTRESYTF. DNA for the CDR3: TGCGCCAGCAGAGCCTCGGGGACCCGGGAGAGCTACACCTTC.

The chain employs TRBV20-1 and TRBJ2-7; D unresolved. The CDR3 spans 13 residues. The germline V gene encodes CDR1 DFQATT and CDR2 SNEGSKA (reference sequence). The V gene lost 3 bases and the J gene lost 11 bases, with 20 bases spanning the gap. CDR3 amino acids: CSASLRSIGFEYF. CDR3 in DNA: TGCAGTGCTAGTCTAAGGTCGATCGGGTTTGAGTACTTC.

This clone has only one observation. The J gene is TRBJ1-5, the V gene TRBV19; the match to TRBD1 covers 7 bases. The germline CDR1 and CDR2 sequences are LNHDA and SQIVND (reference sequence). Trimming took 9 bases from V and 6 from J; bases not matched to a gene: 11. The length of the CDR3 is 14 residues. The CDR3 coding sequence is TGTGCCAGCAAAAAACAGGGGTTGGGTCAGCCCCAGCATTTT. This codes for CASKKQGLGQPQHF. Based on the CDR3 plus reference TRBV19 and TRBJ1-5, the full variable domain is DGGITQSPKYLFRKEGQNVTLSCEQNLNHDAMYWYRQDPGQGLRLIYYSQIVNDFQKGDIAEGYSVSREKKESFPLTVTSAQKNPTAFYLCASKKQGLGQPQHFGDGTRLSIL.

This clone appeared a single time. The chain recombines TRBV10-3 with TRBJ1-1; 9 nucleotides agree with TRBD1. The V and J ends lost 0 bases and 3 bases, in that order; junction bases with no gene match: 5. The CDR3 consists of 16 residues. The germline CDR1 and CDR2 sequences are ENHRY and SYGVKD. DNA for the CDR3: TGTGCCATCAGTGAGTCGACTAGGACAGGGGACACTGAAGCTTTCTTT. Encoded protein: CAISESTRTGDTEAFF.

The J gene is TRBJ2-5, the V gene TRBV5-8; 8 bases are shared with TRBD1. CDR1 SGHTS and CDR2 YDEGEE come from the germline V gene. The CDR3 length is 15 residues. Trimming took 4 bases from V and 5 from J; bases not matched to a gene: 10. The CDR3 DNA is TGTGCCAGCAGCCTGCAGGGGGCCGCTGGCGAGACCCAGTACTTC. The encoded protein is CASSLQGAAGETQYF.

V usage is TRBV20-1 and J usage is TRBJ1-1; 9 positions agree with TRBD1. The CDR3 spans 16 residues. Germline-derived CDR1 and CDR2 are DFQATT and SNEGSKA (reference sequence). V was pared by 3 bases and J by 4 bases, with 12 bases of the junction left unmatched. The CDR3 reads CSASVGTGGAGTEAFF. In DNA form, the CDR3 reads TGCAGTGCTAGTGTCGGTACAGGGGGCGCAGGCACTGAAGCTTTCTTT.

V usage is TRBV18 and J usage is TRBJ1-3, with TRBD1 identical over 7 bases. The CDR3 is made up of 16 amino acids. V gave up 3 bases and J gave up 0 bases; unmatched junction bases: 5. Germline-derived CDR1 and CDR2 are KGHSH and LQKENI. CDR3 in amino acids: CASSPSTGSSGNTIYF. In nucleotides, the CDR3 is TGTGCCAGCTCACCCTCGACAGGGTCCTCTGGAAACACCATATATTTT. The whole variable domain, filled in from reference TRBV18 and TRBJ1-3, reads NAGVMQNPRHLVRRRGQEARLRCSPMKGHSHVYWYRQLPEEGLKFMVYLQKENIIDESGMPKERFSAEFPKEGPSILRIQQVVRGDSAAYFCASSPSTGSSGNTIYFGEGSWLTVV.

The V call is TRBV4-3, the J call TRBJ1-6, with no clear D. The CDR3 has 15 residues. V lost 1 base, J lost 10 bases, and 14 bases lay in between. Germline assignment: CDR1 LGHNA and CDR2 YSLEER. The CDR3 reads CASSQAGGYGSPLHF. The CDR3 DNA reads as TGCGCCAGCAGCCAAGCGGGCGGGTATGGCTCACCCCTCCACTTT.

V and J are TRBV2 and TRBJ2-2; TRBD2 matches at 8 bases. The J segment lost 4 bases and the V segment lost 5 bases, leaving 6 bases of the junction unmatched. The CDR3 is made up of 15 amino acids. The germline V gene encodes CDR1 SNHLY and CDR2 FYNNEI. The CDR3: CASSFRTSSTGELFF. CDR3 bases: TGTGCCAGCAGTTTCAGGACTAGCAGCACCGGGGAGCTGTTTTTT.

The chain recombines TRBV6-5 with TRBJ1-5; 9 bases fit TRBD1. Germline V gives CDR1 MNHEY, CDR2 SVGAGI. This CDR3 spans 15 amino acids. With 6 bases clipped from V and 3 bases from J, the junction kept 6 bases outside the gene matches. The CDR3 loop is CASSRTGGLNQPQHF. The CDR3 nucleotides read TGTGCCAGCAGCCGTACAGGGGGCCTCAATCAGCCCCAGCATTTT.

The rearrangement joins TRBV10-2 to TRBJ1-6; D unresolved. Per the germline V gene, CDR1 is WSHSY and CDR2 is SAAADI. This CDR3 spans 14 amino acids. Trimming stripped 11 bases from V and 9 bases from J, with 20 bases between. This CDR3 is CASLAGGYSSPLHF. The CDR3 DNA reads TGCGCCTCGTTGGCAGGAGGTTATTCTTCACCCCTCCACTTT.

About this clone: One end of the junction is discordant with germline, which a read error may explain. The chain has TRBV15 and TRBJ2-2; TRBD1 agrees at 8 bases. The CDR3 is 15 residues long. Germline V CDR1 and CDR2: LNHNV, YYDKDF (reference sequence). The CDR3: CATSRDRGLSRELFF. CDR3 nucleotides: TGTGCCACCAGCCGAGACAGGGGTCTCAGTAGGGAGCTGTTTTTT.

In its sample, this clone was seen once. The chain couples TRBV10-3 to TRBJ2-7; tentatively, D is TRBD2 (5 bases). The germline V gene has CDR1 ENHRY and CDR2 SYGVKD. CDR3 length equals 12 residues. V gave up 10 bases and J gave up 3 bases, with 13 bases separating them. The CDR3 sequence: CATRTEDYEQYF. CDR3 nucleotide sequence: TGTGCCACCAGGACGGAGGACTACGAGCAGTACTTC.

This chain uses TRBV9 with TRBJ1-3, with unresolved D. Germline V lookup: CDR1 SGDLS, CDR2 YYNGEE. This CDR3 has 14 amino acids. Deletions cut 0 bases from V and 0 bases from J, with 4 bases between. The CDR3 protein is CASSVGHSGNTIYF. CDR3 nucleotide sequence: TGTGCCAGCAGCGTAGGTCACTCTGGAAACACCATATATTTT.

The V gene is TRBV2, the J gene TRBJ1-4; TRBD1 agrees at 9 bases. CDR1 is SNHLY and CDR2 is FYNNEI in the germline V gene. V shed 3 bases and J 6 bases; nucleotides not matched to a gene: 2. There are 14 residues in the CDR3. The CDR3 DNA follows: TGTGCCAGCAGTGAGACAGGGGGGGATGAAAAACTGTTTTTT. It codes for CASSETGGDEKLFF. The variable domain in full, with the rest retrieved from reference TRBV2 and TRBJ1-4, is EPEVTQTPSHQVTQMGQEVILRCVPISNHLYFYWYRQILGQKVEFLVSFYNNEISEKSEIFDDQFSVERPDGSNFTLKIRSTKLEDSAMYFCASSETGGDEKLFFGSGTQLSVL.

The chain couples TRBV5-6 to TRBJ1-1, with 9 positions matching TRBD1. V lost 2 bases and J lost 4; bases outside the gene matches: 3. CDR1 is SGHDT, CDR2 YYEEEE, per germline. The CDR3 is made up of 14 amino acids. DNA of the CDR3: TGTGCCAGCAGCTTTGGGACAGGGAGCACTGAAGCTTTCTTT. Residues: CASSFGTGSTEAFF.

This clone was detected only a few times. The chain carries TRBV5-5 and TRBJ1-6; 10 bases fit TRBD1. Germline-derived CDR1 and CDR2 are SGHKS and YYEKEE (reference sequence). With 4 bases clipped from V and 9 bases from J, the junction kept 13 bases outside the gene matches. The CDR3 totals 17 residues. Here the CDR3 DNA reads TGTGCCAGCAGCCTGGATAACGGACAGGGGGTCGGTTCACCCCTCCACTTT. The encoded protein is CASSLDNGQGVGSPLHF.

CDR3 DNA: TGTGCCAGCAGTCAAAACTACGAGCAGTACTTC. This translates into CASSQNYEQYF. The chain recombines TRBV12-3 or TRBV12-4 with TRBJ2-7; no clear D gene. This CDR3 is built from 11 residues. Trimming took off 5 bases at V and 3 bases at J, with 5 bases between the two ends.

The sample holds a few counts of this clone. This sequence joins TRBV6-6 and TRBJ1-1; the D is unclear. Germline CDR1 and CDR2: MNHNY and SVGAGI (reference sequence). V gave up 2 bases and J gave up 1 base, with 14 bases separating them. The CDR3 covers 16 residues. This chain's CDR3 is CASSYGNSLPNTEAFF. The CDR3 DNA reads as TGTGCCAGCAGTTACGGTAACAGCCTGCCGAACACTGAAGCTTTCTTT.

The J gene is TRBJ2-5, the V gene TRBV5-8; D unresolved. This CDR3 has 13 amino acids. CDR1 and CDR2 from the germline V gene are SGHTS and YDEGEE. V dropped 4 bases and J dropped 0 bases, with 7 bases sitting between them. The DNA for the CDR3 is TGTGCCAGCAGCCGAGGAGACCAAGAGACCCAGTACTTC. Protein product: CASSRGDQETQYF.

The chain joins TRBV25-1 to TRBJ2-7; TRBD1 agrees at 7 bases. V shed 4 bases and J 2 bases; nucleotides not matched to a gene: 14. The germline gives CDR1 MGHDK, CDR2 SYGVNS. The CDR3 sequence is 17 residues long. This CDR3 is CASSGLQGPTFTYEQYF. CDR3 coding DNA: TGTGCCAGCAGTGGGCTACAGGGGCCTACTTTTACCTACGAGCAGTACTTC.

This chain's CDR3 is CASWTVSMNTEAFF. CDR3 bases: TGTGCCAGCTGGACAGTAAGCATGAACACTGAAGCTTTCTTT. The rearrangement uses TRBV2 and TRBJ1-1; possible D gene TRBD1, 6 bases. The CDR3 loop spans 14 amino acids. CDR1 is SNHLY, CDR2 FYNNEI, per germline. V was clipped by 8 bases and J by 0 bases, with 13 bases between them.